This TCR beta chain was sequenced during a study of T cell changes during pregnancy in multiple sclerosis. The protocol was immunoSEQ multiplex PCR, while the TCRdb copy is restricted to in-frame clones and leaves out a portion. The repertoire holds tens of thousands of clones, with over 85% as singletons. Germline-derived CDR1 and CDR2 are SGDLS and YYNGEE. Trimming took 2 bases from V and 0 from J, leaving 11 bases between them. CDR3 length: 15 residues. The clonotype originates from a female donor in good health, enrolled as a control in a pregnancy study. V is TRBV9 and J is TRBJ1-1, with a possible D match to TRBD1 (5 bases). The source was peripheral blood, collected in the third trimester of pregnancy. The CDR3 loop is CASSVVVRVNTEAFF. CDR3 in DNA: TGTGCCAGCAGCGTGGTTGTCAGGGTGAACACTGAAGCTTTCTTT. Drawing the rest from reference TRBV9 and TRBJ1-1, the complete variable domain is DSGVTQTPKHLITATGQRVTLRCSPRSGDLSVYWYQQSLDQGLQFLIQYYNGEERAKGNILERFSAQQFPDLHSELNLSSLELGDSALYFCASSVVVRVNTEAFFGQGTRLTVV.